This T cell receptor (beta chain) was sequenced in a study of identical twins. MiXCR, applied by TCRdb to the 5' RACE reads, yields one record per CDR3 protein. This table holds under 800,000 distinct CDR3 sequences, approximately 21% found once. The V gene end was trimmed by 4 bases and the J gene end by 0 bases; junction bases not matched to a gene: 5. CDR1 is SEHNR and CDR2 is FQNEAQ in the germline V gene (reference sequence). This CDR3 comprises 15 residues. These data also featured in a second study, about T cells expressing NK-cell markers.

Material: PBMCs. The chain carries TRBV7-9 and TRBJ1-2, with 7 bases aligning to TRBD1. The receptor was isolated from a woman aged 18-30 years in good health. The CDR3 reads CASSSGQAANYGYTF. In DNA form, the CDR3 reads TGTGCCAGCAGCTCCGGACAGGCAGCTAACTATGGCTACACCTTC.